Given below is one TCR beta chain in context. Antigen unknown. The germline V gene encodes CDR1 SNHLY and CDR2 FYNNEI. Trimming removed 3 bases at V and 2 bases at J, with 11 bases between. The CDR3 totals 14 residues. The source of the sample is a study of T-cell memory formation after mild COVID-19. Study-wide results and limits: Day 15 to 85 contracting clones showed balanced CD4/CD8; day 15 to 37 expanders favored CD4+.

TCRdb re-derived calls from the 5' RACE reads in MiXCR, one entry per CDR3 protein. The table records 250,000 to 300,000 distinct CDR3 sequences, 15% to 20% of them present only once. Sequencing was done on a sample of PBMCs or a T cell subset sorted from them (not recorded which). The genes are TRBV2 and TRBJ2-7; D not certain. The TCR originated in a man aged 18 to 35 who had mild COVID-19 (a few samples of this study predate the infection). Cell type and time point are not known. The CDR3 sequence is CASSDPRNPYEQYV. The CDR3 coding sequence is TGTGCCAGCAGTGATCCTCGGAACCCCTACGAGCAGTACGTC.